This TCR beta chain was identified in a study of blood T cell repertoires in COVID-19. Across the whole study: Specimens from acute and convalescent COVID-19 originated in the United States, Italy and Spain. Sample material is recorded as cDNA or gDNA derived from T cells, B-cell-depleted T cells, or PBMCs.

The V and J ends lost 5 bases and 5 bases, in that order; junction bases with no gene match: 5. This CDR3 has 13 amino acids. CDR1 is MNHEY, CDR2 SMNVEV, per germline (reference sequence). Repertoires were generated with immunoSEQ multiplex PCR, while TCRdb's copy carries only in-frame clones and drops some. The data hold over 85,000 clones, with over 65% observed a single time. Sequencing input: peripheral blood. This receptor was obtained from a woman older than 75 with acute or convalescent COVID-19. The V gene is TRBV27, the J gene TRBJ1-2; 7 bases are shared with TRBD1. In nucleotides, the CDR3 is TGTGCCAGCAGTCCGGACAGGCTATATGGCTACACCTTC. Protein sequence: CASSPDRLYGYTF.